Listed below are T cell receptor beta chains from one sample, sequenced in a study of TIL therapy for anti-PD-1-resistant metastatic lung cancer. Measured with immunoSEQ multiplex PCR; TCRdb has only the in-frame clones, and not every one. Counted here are roughly 50,000 clones, just over 70% occurring once; the ten biggest clones make up around 5.9%. Sequenced here: tumor tissue, sampled at baseline. These receptors were taken from a person between 30 and 80 years old with non-small cell lung cancer. Both conserved end residues are part of each CDR3. A D gene is named only where the DNA matches it firmly. Size values are once, few and many counts, or a class for expanded clones, and some rows have none.

>TRBV9|-|TRBJ1-2|-
CASSALRGGSLYTF
TGTGCCAGCAGCGCCCTGAGGGGTGGGAGTTTATACACCTTC
>TRBV15|-|TRBJ1-1|-
CATSSRGRRQGTEAFF
TGTGCCACCAGCAGTAGAGGACGGCGCCAGGGCACTGAAGCTTTCTTT
>TRBV30|-|TRBJ1-2|-
CAWSVLPATGYGYTF
TGTGCCTGGAGTGTACTCCCAGCCACCGGCTATGGCTACACCTTC
>TRBV6-5|-|TRBJ1-2|TRBD1
CASTLGTDYGYTF
TGTGCCAGCACTCTCGGGACAGACTATGGCTACACCTTC
>TRBV5-6|-|TRBJ2-7|TRBD1
CASRNQGAPYEQYF
TGTGCCAGCAGAAATCAGGGGGCGCCCTACGAGCAGTACTTC
>TRBV29-1|-|TRBJ2-1|TRBD1
CSVVGTGSYNEQFF
TGCAGCGTTGTGGGGACAGGGTCCTACAATGAGCAGTTCTTC
>TRBV2|few|TRBJ2-7|TRBD2
CASSEGRGDTYEQYF
TGTGCCAGCAGTGAAGGGCGGGGGGATACTTACGAGCAGTACTTC
>TRBV12-5|-|TRBJ2-2|-
CASRTGSDRELFF
TGTGCTAGTCGGACCGGGTCGGACCGGGAGCTGTTTTTT
>TRBV5-6|-|TRBJ2-3|TRBD2
CASSILSGSRTDTQYF
TGTGCCAGCAGCATCCTCAGCGGGAGTCGCACAGATACGCAGTATTTT
>TRBV7-9|-|TRBJ1-5|TRBD1
CASSSGQGTVNQPQHF
TGTGCCAGCAGCTCGGGACAGGGTACGGTCAATCAGCCCCAGCATTTT
>TRBV23-1|-|TRBJ2-1|TRBD2
CASSQSSKTSGPNEQFF
TGCGCCAGCAGTCAATCGAGCAAAACTAGCGGCCCCAATGAGCAGTTCTTC
>TRBV28|-|TRBJ2-7|-
CASSPESYEQYF
TGTGCCAGCAGTCCCGAAAGCTACGAGCAGTACTTC
>TRBV28|-|TRBJ2-2|-
CASLSAGMSWAELFF
TGTGCCAGCTTATCGGCGGGAATGTCGTGGGCGGAGCTGTTTTTT
>TRBV7-2|-|TRBJ2-7|-
CASSSGPQQYF
TGTGCCAGCAGCTCGGGACCCCAGCAGTACTTC
>TRBV30|few|TRBJ1-1|-
CACSGLPGAFF
TGTGCCTGCTCGGGGCTCCCGGGAGCTTTCTTT
>TRBV7-9|few|TRBJ1-6|-
CASSLETANSPLHF
TGTGCCAGCAGCTTAGAGACAGCCAATTCACCCCTCCACTTT
>TRBV5-6|-|TRBJ2-3|-
CASSSGSRGDTQYF
TGTGCCAGCAGTAGTGGGTCAAGAGGGGATACGCAGTATTTT
>TRBV28|few|TRBJ2-7|-
CASSLLREQYF
TGTGCCAGCAGTTTATTGAGGGAGCAGTACTTC
>TRBV27|-|TRBJ2-1|TRBD2
CASSPKGTSGRGSSYNEQFF
TGTGCCAGCAGTCCAAAAGGGACTAGCGGGAGGGGGAGCTCCTACAATGAGCAGTTCTTC
>TRBV2|-|TRBJ2-7|-
CASSLAYEQYF
TGTGCCAGCAGCCTCGCCTACGAGCAGTACTTC
>TRBV4-2|-|TRBJ2-1|TRBD2
CASSQDLGPAGGPYNEQFF
TGTGCCAGCAGCCAAGATCTGGGACCAGCGGGGGGGCCTTACAATGAGCAGTTCTTC
>TRBV5-4|-|TRBJ1-5|TRBD1
CASSSGGGTGVLSNQPQHF
TGTGCCAGCAGCTCGGGTGGGGGGACAGGGGTTTTAAGCAATCAGCCCCAGCATTTT
>TRBV28|-|TRBJ2-5|-
CASSLEGGRETQYF
TGTGCCAGCAGTTTAGAAGGGGGTAGAGAGACCCAGTACTTC
>TRBV30|few|TRBJ1-5|-
CAWRGQSSNQPQHF
TGTGCCTGGAGGGGCCAGAGTAGCAATCAGCCCCAGCATTTT
>TRBV6-6|-|TRBJ2-7|-
CASSYLNRGFYEQYF
TGTGCCAGCAGTTACCTCAATCGGGGTTTCTACGAGCAGTACTTC
>TRBV6-6|-|TRBJ2-1|-
CASSPLGHEQFF
TGTGCCAGCAGCCCTCTCGGGCATGAGCAGTTCTTC
>TRBV9|-|TRBJ2-7|-
CASSVGQTYEQYF
TGTGCCAGCAGCGTAGGTCAGACCTACGAGCAGTACTTC
>TRBV7-9|-|TRBJ1-5|-
CASSLRAGEGSSPQHF
TGTGCCAGCAGCTTAAGGGCAGGGGAAGGAAGCAGCCCCCAGCATTTT
>TRBV5-1|once|TRBJ2-3|-
CASSLDVGGTDTQYF
TGCGCCAGCAGCTTGGACGTGGGAGGCACAGATACGCAGTATTTT
>TRBV10-3|-|TRBJ2-5|TRBD2
CATLGLSEETQYF
TGTGCCACCCTGGGACTATCCGAGGAGACCCAGTACTTC
>TRBV19|-|TRBJ2-5|-
CASSAGHLETQYF
TGTGCCAGTAGTGCAGGACACCTAGAGACCCAGTACTTC
>TRBV27|-|TRBJ1-5|TRBD1
CASSAGGMGNQPQHF
TGTGCCAGCAGTGCAGGGGGCATGGGCAATCAGCCCCAGCATTTT
>TRBV10-3|-|TRBJ2-5|-
CAISSGEVETQYF
TGTGCCATCAGTAGCGGAGAAGTAGAGACCCAGTACTTC
>TRBV29-1|-|TRBJ1-1|-
CSVRWDEAFF
TGCAGCGTTCGTTGGGATGAAGCTTTCTTT
>TRBV5-1|-|TRBJ2-1|-
CASSEGGSYNEQFF
TGCGCCAGCAGCGAGGGGGGCTCCTACAATGAGCAGTTCTTC
>TRBV5-1|-|TRBJ1-2|TRBD1
CASSPRTGTGDYGYTF
TGCGCCAGCAGCCCTAGGACAGGGACAGGAGACTATGGCTACACCTTC
>TRBV7-2|once|TRBJ1-2|-
CASSRRGRDNDGYTF
TGTGCCAGCAGCCGTAGAGGGAGGGACAATGATGGCTACACCTTC
>TRBV19|-|TRBJ1-4|TRBD1
CASKKAGGLSELFF
TGTGCCAGTAAAAAGGCAGGGGGCTTGTCGGAACTGTTTTTT
>TRBV11-3|-|TRBJ2-7|TRBD2
CASSLGRLADYEQYF
TGTGCCAGCAGCTTAGGCAGACTAGCTGACTACGAGCAGTACTTC
>TRBV6-5|-|TRBJ1-4|-
CASSYGGQNNEKLFF
TGTGCCAGCAGTTACGGTGGCCAGAATAATGAAAAACTGTTTTTT
>TRBV6-5|-|TRBJ1-1|-
CASSYSSIGTEAFF
TGTGCCAGCAGTTACTCGTCAATCGGAACTGAAGCTTTCTTT
>TRBV2|-|TRBJ2-5|TRBD1
CASSGDRARETQYF
TGTGCCAGCAGTGGGGACAGGGCGAGGGAGACCCAGTACTTC
>TRBV19|-|TRBJ1-1|-
CASSRVGRVRGTEAFF
TGTGCCAGTAGTAGAGTGGGAAGGGTCCGTGGAACTGAAGCTTTCTTT
>TRBV7-8|-|TRBJ2-7|-
CASSLGGRAAEQYF
TGTGCCAGCAGCTTAGGTGGCCGTGCTGCCGAGCAGTACTTC
>TRBV5-1|-|TRBJ2-2|-
CASSNANTGELFF
TGCGCCAGCAGCAATGCGAACACCGGGGAGCTGTTTTTT
>TRBV6-5|-|TRBJ1-5|-
CASNFIGNQPQHF
TGTGCCAGCAACTTCATAGGGAATCAGCCCCAGCATTTT
>TRBV12-5|-|TRBJ1-1|-
CASGYGGNTEAFF
TGTGCTAGTGGATACGGAGGGAACACTGAAGCTTTCTTT
>TRBV7-9|few|TRBJ1-2|-
CASTGSEASYGYTF
TGTGCCAGCACCGGGTCGGAAGCATCCTATGGCTACACCTTC
>TRBV11-2|-|TRBJ1-6|-
CASSLVDGKFSYNSPLHF
TGTGCCAGCAGCTTAGTGGACGGGAAGTTTTCCTATAATTCACCCCTCCACTTT